This passage covers 5 T cell receptor beta chains from one sample sequenced in a study of T cell responses to AZD1222 COVID-19 vaccine. The method was immunoSEQ multiplex PCR; TCRdb's version includes in-frame clones alone and lacks a portion of them. Of approximately 140,000 clones detected, 80% to 95% appear once; the ten largest clones hold approximately 3.4%. Sequencing was performed on peripheral blood, taken 28 days after the second AZD1222 dose. Every receptor here comes from an adult who received the AZD1222 COVID-19 vaccine.

The V and J genes are TRBV5-4 and TRBJ2-7, with a tentative D call TRBD2 (6 bases). V was cut by 3 bases and J by 0 bases, with 16 bases left in between. This CDR3 region has 16 residues. The germline V gene has CDR1 SGHNT and CDR2 YYREEE (reference sequence). CDR3 in DNA: TGTGCCAGCAGCTCTAACCCTAGCGCGAGCTCCTACGAGCAGTACTTC. This encodes CASSSNPSASSYEQYF.

This chain connects TRBV5-6 to TRBJ2-7; D gene ambiguous. The CDR3 runs to 16 residues. Trimming pared 0 bases from V and 2 bases from J, leaving 15 bases between. Germline assignment: CDR1 SGHDT and CDR2 YYEEEE. The CDR3 reads CASSLEDPTSTYEQYF. The CDR3 nucleotides are TGTGCCAGCAGCTTGGAAGACCCTACATCAACCTACGAGCAGTACTTC. Looking up the rest from reference TRBV5-6 and TRBJ2-7 gives the full variable domain: DAGVTQSPTHLIKTRGQQVTLRCSPKSGHDTVSWYQQALGQGPQFIFQYYEEEERQRGNFPDRFSGHQFPNYSSELNVNALLLGDSALYLCASSLEDPTSTYEQYFGPGTRLTVT.

The chain links TRBV5-4 to TRBJ1-2; D is unclear. This CDR3 has 14 amino acids. The V gene lost 4 bases and the J gene lost 4 bases, with 14 bases spanning the gap. CDR1 and CDR2 from the germline V gene are SGHNT and YYREEE (reference sequence). DNA for the CDR3: TGTGCCAGCAGCGCCCCCGGTGGGAGCTATGGCTACACCTTC. Translating gives CASSAPGGSYGYTF.

V is TRBV9 and J is TRBJ1-6; 8 bases match TRBD1. J gave up 7 bases and V 3 bases, and 3 bases lay outside the gene matches. This CDR3 has 14 residues. Looked up from germline, CDR1 is SGDLS and CDR2 is YYNGEE. DNA of the CDR3: TGTGCCAGCAGCGCCGGGACAGGAAATTCACCCCTCCACTTT. Translation: CASSAGTGNSPLHF.

The chain is built from TRBV5-1 and TRBJ2-5; 7 bases are shared with TRBD1. The V gene end was trimmed by 4 bases and the J gene end by 1 base; junction bases not matched to a gene: 13. CDR1 is SGHRS, CDR2 YFSETQ, per germline. This CDR3 spans 17 amino acids. The CDR3 sequence: CASSATRTGDPQETQYF. CDR3 nucleotides: TGCGCCAGCAGCGCCACCAGGACAGGAGACCCCCAAGAGACCCAGTACTTC.